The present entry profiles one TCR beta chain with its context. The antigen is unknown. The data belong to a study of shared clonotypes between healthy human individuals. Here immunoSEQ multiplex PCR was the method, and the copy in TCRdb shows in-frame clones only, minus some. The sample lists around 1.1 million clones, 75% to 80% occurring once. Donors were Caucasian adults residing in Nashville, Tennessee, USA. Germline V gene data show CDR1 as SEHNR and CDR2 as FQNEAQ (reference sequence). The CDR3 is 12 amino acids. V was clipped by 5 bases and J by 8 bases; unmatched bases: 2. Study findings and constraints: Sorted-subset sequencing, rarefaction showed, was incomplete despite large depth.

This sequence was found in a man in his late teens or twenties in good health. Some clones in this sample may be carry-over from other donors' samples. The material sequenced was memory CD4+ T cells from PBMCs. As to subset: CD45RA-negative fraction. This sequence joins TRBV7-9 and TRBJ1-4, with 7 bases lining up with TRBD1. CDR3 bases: TGTGCCAGCAGCGACAGGGCAGAAAAACTGTTTTTT. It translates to CASSDRAEKLFF.